The TCR beta chain described here comes from a study of blood T cell repertoires in COVID-19. At the level of the study: Sources were T cells, B-cell-depleted T cells, or PBMCs; the material itself was cDNA or gDNA.

Profiling relied on immunoSEQ multiplex PCR, and the TCRdb table lists in-frame clones only, not all of them. Here the sample spans 300,000 to 450,000 clones, roughly 90% being singletons. The germline CDR1 and CDR2 sequences are MNHNY and SVGAGI (reference sequence). V dropped 7 bases and J dropped 1 base, with 11 bases sitting between them. The CDR3 is made up of 14 amino acids. Material: peripheral blood. The source is a woman between 25 and 40 years old with COVID-19, enrolled during active disease. This chain links TRBV6-6 with TRBJ1-5, with D hard to call. The CDR3 protein is CASTASRSNQPQHF. The CDR3 DNA sequence: TGTGCCAGCACCGCCTCACGGAGCAATCAGCCCCAGCATTTT.